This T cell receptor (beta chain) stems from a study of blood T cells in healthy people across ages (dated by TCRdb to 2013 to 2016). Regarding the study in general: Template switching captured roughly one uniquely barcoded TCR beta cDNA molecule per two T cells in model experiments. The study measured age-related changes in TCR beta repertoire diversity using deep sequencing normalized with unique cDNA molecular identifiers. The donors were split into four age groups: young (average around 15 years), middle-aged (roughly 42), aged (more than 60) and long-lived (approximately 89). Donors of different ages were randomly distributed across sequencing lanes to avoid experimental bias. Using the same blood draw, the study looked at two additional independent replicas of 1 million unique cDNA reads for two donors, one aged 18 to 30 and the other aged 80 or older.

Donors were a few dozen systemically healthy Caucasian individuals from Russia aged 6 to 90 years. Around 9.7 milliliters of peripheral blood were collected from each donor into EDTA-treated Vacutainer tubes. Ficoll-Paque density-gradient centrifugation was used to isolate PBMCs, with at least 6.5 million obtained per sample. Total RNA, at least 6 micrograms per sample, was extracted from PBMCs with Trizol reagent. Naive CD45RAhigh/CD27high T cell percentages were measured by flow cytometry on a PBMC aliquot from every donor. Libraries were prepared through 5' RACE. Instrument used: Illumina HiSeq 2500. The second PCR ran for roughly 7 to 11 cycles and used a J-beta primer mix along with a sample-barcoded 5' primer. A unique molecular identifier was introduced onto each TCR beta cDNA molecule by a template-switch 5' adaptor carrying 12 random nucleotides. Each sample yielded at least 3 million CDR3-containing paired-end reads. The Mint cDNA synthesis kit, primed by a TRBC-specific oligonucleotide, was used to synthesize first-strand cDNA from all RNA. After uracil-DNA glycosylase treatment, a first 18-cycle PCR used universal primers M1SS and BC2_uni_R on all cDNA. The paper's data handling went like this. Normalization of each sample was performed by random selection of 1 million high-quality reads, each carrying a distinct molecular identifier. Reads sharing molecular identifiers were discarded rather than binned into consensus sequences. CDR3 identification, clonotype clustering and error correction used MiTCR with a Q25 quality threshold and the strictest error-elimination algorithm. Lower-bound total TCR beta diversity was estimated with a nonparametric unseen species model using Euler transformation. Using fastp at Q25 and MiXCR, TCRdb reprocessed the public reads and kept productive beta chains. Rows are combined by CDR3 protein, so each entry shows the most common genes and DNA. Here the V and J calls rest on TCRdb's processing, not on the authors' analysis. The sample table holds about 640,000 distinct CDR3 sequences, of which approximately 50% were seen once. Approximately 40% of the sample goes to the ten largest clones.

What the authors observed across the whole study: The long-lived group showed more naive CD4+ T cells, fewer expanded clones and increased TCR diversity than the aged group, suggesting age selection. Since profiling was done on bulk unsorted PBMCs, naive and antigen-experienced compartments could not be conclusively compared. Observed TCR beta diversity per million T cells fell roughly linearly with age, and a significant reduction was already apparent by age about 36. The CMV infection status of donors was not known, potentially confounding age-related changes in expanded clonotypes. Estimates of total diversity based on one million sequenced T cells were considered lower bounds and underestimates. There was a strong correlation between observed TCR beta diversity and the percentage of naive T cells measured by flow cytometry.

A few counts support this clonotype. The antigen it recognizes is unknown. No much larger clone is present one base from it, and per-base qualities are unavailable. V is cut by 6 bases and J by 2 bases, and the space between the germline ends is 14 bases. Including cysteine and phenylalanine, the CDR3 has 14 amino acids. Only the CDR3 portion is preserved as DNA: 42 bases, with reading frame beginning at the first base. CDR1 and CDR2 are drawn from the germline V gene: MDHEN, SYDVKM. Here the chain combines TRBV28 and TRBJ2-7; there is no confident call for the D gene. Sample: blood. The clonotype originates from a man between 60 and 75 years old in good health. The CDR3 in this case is CASRTSGRPYEQYF. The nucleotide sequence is TGTGCCAGCAGGACCTCAGGACGGCCCTACGAGCAGTACTTC.